This T cell receptor beta chain originates from a study of blood T cell repertoires in COVID-19. Study-wide background: The United States, Italy and Spain supplied acute and convalescent COVID-19 samples.

J gave up 4 bases and V 8 bases, and 10 bases lay outside the gene matches. CDR1 and CDR2 (germline): SGHAT, FQNNGV. The CDR3 has 15 amino acids. Allocation to cohorts depended on clinical history reported by the participants. Data came from immunoSEQ multiplex PCR; TCRdb stores just in-frame clones and leaves some out. Found here are about 240,000 clones, 87% of them singletons; the top ten hold 2.6%. Sequencing input: PBMCs or T cells enriched from blood (not recorded which). The sequence was obtained from a woman in her twenties or thirties with acute COVID-19. This chain uses TRBV11-2 with TRBJ2-3, with 9 bases that match TRBD1. The CDR3 nucleotides are TGTGCCAGCTCTCCGGGACAGGGTATCGCAGATACGCAGTATTTT. Its translation is CASSPGQGIADTQYF.